Described below is a single TCR beta chain sequence and its context. From the RT-PCR reads, TCRdb called clonotypes with MiXCR, one entry per CDR3 protein. The data contain about 540,000 distinct CDR3 sequences, around 21% of them singletons. This sample is drawn from a study of response to subunit inactivated influenza vaccine. Unmatched junction bases numbered 15, after V lost 0 bases and J lost 3 bases. In germline, CDR1 is SGDLS, CDR2 YYNGEE. The CDR3 sequence is 20 residues long. These data also formed part of another study, on T cells expressing NK-cell markers. That study reports: 5'RACE template switching built TCR beta cDNA with unique molecular identifiers.

The sequences come from CD4+ T cells sorted from PBMCs, collected about 12 days after vaccination. The receptor's source is a man aged 50 to 60 who received an inactivated influenza vaccine. V and J are TRBV9 and TRBJ2-5, with TRBD2 identical over 12 bases. CDR3 sequence (DNA): TGTGCCAGCAGCGTAGGTCTAGCGGGAGGGCCAACGGAGCGTAAAGAGACCCAGTACTTC. Residues: CASSVGLAGGPTERKETQYF.